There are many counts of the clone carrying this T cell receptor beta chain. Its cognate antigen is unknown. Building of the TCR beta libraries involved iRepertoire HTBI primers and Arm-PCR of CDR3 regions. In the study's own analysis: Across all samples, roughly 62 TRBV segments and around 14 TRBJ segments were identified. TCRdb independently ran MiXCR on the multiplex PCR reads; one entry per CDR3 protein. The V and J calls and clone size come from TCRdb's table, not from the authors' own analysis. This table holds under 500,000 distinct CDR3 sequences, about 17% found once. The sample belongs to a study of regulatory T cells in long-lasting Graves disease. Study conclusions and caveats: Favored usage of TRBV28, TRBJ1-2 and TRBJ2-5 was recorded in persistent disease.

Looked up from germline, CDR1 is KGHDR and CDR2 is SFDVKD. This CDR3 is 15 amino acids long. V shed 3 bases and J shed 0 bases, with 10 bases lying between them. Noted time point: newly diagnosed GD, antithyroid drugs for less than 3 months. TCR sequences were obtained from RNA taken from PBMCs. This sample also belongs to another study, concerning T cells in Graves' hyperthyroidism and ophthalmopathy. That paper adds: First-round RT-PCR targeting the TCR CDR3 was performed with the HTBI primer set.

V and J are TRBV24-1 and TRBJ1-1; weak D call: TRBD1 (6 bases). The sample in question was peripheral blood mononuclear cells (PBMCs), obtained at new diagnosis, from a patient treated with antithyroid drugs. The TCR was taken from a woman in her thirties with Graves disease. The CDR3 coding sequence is TGTGCCACCAGTGATAACACAGGGATGAACACTGAAGCTTTCTTT. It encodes CATSDNTGMNTEAFF.